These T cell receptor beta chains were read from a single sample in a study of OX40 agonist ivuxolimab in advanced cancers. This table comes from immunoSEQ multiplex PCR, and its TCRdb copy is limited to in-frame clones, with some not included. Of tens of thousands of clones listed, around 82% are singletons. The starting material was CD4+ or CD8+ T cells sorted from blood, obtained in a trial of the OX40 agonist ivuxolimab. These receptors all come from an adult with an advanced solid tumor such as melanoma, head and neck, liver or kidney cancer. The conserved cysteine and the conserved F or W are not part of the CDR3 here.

ASRRTGPSSYNSPLH	TRBV10-3	15	TRBJ1-6
ASSPAGARATDTQY	TRBV18	14	TRBJ2-3
ASRITGGTGINEQF	TRBV7-9	14	TRBJ2-1
ASSYSGGRGEKLF	TRBV6-5	13	TRBJ1-4
ASSDKTETQY	TRBV7-2	10	TRBJ2-5
ASSFGLSSYNEQF	TRBV11-3	13	TRBJ2-1
ASSGEGHNFVLT	TRBV7-2	12	TRBJ2-6
ASSPGILGEKLF	TRBV7-2	12	TRBJ1-4
ATPNSPLH	TRBV25-1	8	TRBJ1-6
ASSYSDGGNEKLF	TRBV6-6	13	TRBJ1-4
ASSPLQGSSYEQY	TRBV5-4	13	TRBJ2-7